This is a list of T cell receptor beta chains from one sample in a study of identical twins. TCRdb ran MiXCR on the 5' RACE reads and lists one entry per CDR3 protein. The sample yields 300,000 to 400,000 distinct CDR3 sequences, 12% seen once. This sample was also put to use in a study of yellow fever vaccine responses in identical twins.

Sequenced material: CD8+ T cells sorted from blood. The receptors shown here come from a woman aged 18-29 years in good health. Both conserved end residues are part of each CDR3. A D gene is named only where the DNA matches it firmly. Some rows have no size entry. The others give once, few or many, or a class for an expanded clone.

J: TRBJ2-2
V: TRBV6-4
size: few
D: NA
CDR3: CASSRGGGGHDTGELFF
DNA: TGTGCCAGCAGTAGAGGTGGGGGAGGACATGACACCGGGGAGCTGTTTTTT

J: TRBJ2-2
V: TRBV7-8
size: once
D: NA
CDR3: CASSLYGPGTGELFF
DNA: TGTGCCAGCAGCTTATATGGGCCCGGGACCGGGGAGCTGTTTTTT

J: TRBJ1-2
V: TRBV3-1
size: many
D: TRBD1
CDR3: CASSPTGDRAGYTF
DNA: TGTGCCAGCAGCCCCACCGGGGACAGGGCGGGCTACACCTTC

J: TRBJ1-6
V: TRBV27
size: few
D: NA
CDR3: CASSTGGINSPLHF
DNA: TGTGCCAGCAGTACTGGGGGCATCAATTCACCCCTCCACTTT

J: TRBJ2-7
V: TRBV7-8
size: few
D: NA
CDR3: CASSLPANSGASLPGEQYF
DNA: TGTGCCAGCAGCTTACCAGCCAACTCCGGGGCCAGCCTCCCGGGCGAGCAGTACTTC

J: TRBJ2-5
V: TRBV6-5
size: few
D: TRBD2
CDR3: CASSSLAGGETQYF
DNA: TGTGCCAGCAGTTCATTAGCGGGAGGAGAGACCCAGTACTTC

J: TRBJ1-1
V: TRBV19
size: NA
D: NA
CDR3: CASSPDTLSTEAFF
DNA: TGTGCCAGTAGTCCGGACACCCTATCCACTGAAGCTTTCTTT

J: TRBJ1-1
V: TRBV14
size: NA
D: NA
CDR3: CASSQDLGMNTEAFF
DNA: TGTGCCAGCAGCCAAGATCTGGGGATGAACACTGAAGCTTTCTTT

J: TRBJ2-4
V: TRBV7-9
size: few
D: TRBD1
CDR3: CASSLVSQGISKNIQYF
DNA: TGTGCCAGCAGCTTAGTATCACAGGGGATCTCCAAAAACATTCAGTACTTC

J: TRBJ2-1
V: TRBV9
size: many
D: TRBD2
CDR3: CASSVGLAGVNEQFF
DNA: TGTGCCAGCAGCGTAGGGTTAGCGGGAGTTAATGAGCAGTTCTTC

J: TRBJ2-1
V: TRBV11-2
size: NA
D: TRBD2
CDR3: CASSLDQLAGRSSYNEQFF
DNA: TGTGCCAGCAGCTTAGATCAACTAGCGGGACGGTCCTCCTACAATGAGCAGTTCTTC

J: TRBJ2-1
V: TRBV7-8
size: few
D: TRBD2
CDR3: CASSLGRNTGRFFYNEQFF
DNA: TGTGCCAGCAGCTTAGGACGGAATACCGGGAGGTTTTTCTACAATGAGCAGTTCTTC

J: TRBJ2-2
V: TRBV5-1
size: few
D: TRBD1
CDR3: CASSLSGQGGYSTGELFF
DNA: TGCGCCAGCAGCCTCTCCGGACAGGGGGGCTATAGCACCGGGGAGCTGTTTTTT

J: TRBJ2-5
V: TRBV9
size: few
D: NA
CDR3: CASSDQQGTQYF
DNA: TGTGCCAGCAGCGATCAACAGGGAACCCAGTACTTC